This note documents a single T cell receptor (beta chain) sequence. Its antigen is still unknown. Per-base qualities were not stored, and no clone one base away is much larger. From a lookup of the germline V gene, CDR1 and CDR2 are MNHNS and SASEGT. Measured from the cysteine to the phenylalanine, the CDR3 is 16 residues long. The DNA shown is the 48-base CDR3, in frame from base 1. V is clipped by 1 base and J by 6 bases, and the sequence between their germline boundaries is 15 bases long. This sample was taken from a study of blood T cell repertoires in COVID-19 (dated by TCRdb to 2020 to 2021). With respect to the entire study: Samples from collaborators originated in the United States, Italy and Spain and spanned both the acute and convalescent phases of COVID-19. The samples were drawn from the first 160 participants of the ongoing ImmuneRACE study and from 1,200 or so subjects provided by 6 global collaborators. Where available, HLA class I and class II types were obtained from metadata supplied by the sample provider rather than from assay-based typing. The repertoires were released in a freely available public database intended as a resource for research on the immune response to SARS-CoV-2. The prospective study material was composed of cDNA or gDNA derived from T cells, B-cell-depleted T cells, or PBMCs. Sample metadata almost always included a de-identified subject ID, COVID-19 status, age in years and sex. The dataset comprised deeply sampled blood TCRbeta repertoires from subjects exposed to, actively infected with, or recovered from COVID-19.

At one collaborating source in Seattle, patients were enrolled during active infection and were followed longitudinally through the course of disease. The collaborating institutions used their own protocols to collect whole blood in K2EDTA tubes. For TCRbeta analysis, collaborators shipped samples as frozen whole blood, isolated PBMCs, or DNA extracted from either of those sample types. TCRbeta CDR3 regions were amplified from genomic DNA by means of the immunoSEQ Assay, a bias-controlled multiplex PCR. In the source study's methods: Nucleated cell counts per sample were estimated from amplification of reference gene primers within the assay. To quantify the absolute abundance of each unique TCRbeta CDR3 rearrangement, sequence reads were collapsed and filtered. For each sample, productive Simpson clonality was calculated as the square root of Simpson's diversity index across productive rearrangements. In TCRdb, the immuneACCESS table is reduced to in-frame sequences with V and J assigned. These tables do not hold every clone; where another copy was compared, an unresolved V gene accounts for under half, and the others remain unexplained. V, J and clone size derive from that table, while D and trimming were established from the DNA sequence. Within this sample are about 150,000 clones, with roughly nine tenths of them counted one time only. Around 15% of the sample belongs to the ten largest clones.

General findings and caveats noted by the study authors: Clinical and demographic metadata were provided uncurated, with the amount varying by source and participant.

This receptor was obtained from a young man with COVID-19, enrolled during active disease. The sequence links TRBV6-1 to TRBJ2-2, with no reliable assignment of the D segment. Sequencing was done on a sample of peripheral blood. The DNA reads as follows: TGTGCCAGCAGTGAAGAAGTGCCCTGGGCGTCCGGGGAGCTGTTTTTT. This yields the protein CASSEEVPWASGELFF.